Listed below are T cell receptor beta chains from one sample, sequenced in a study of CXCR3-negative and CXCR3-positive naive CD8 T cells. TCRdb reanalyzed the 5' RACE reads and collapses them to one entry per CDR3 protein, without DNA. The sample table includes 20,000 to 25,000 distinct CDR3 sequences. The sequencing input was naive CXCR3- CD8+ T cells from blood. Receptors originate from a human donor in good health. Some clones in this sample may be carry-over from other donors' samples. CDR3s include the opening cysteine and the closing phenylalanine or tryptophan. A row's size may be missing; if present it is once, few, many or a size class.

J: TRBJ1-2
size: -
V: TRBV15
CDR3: CATSTHRDTVYGYTF

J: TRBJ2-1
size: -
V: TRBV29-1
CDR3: CSVEVNLEQFF

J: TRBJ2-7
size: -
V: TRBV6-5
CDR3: CASSSGKAPLEQYF

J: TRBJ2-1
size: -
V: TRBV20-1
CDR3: CSAREPTSGSYNEQFF

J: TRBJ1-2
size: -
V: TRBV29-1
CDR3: CSVEDFWQGGTSYGYTF

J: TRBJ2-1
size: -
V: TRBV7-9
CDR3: CASTPGAGKQFF

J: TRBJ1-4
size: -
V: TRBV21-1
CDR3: CASSPTGSNQNEKLFF

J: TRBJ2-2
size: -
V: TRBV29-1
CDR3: CSVEDRRGTGELFF

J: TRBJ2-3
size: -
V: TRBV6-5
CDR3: CASRLAGGWGDTQYF

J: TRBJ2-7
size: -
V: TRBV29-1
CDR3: CSVVGGGRQGFYEQYF

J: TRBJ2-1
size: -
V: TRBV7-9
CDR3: CASSLAPDEQFF

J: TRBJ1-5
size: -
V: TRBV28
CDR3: CASSLKMGFGTDQPQHF

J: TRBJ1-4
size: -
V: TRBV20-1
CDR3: CSARDDRAENEKLFF

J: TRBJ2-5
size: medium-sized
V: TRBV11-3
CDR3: CASSFSTQETQYF

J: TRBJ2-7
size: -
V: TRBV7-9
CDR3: CASSLVNEQYF

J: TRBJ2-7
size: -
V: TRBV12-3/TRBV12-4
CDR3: CASSLDPYEQYF

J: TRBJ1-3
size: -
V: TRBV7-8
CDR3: CASSSPGGAGNTIYF

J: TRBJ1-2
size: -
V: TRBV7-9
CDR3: CASSLSRGAGNGYTF

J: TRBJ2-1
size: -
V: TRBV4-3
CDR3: CASSQVQGSEQFF

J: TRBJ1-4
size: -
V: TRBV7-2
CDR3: CASSLGVTGRREKLFF

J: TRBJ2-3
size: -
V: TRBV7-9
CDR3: CASSHGTDTQYF

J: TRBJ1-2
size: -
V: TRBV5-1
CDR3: CASSSADSQVYGYTF

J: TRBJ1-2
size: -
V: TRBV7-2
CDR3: CASWEGGVYYGYTF

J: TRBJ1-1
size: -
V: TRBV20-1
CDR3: CSAKDARGADTEAFF

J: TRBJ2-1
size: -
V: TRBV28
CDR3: CASSLEQVYNEQFF

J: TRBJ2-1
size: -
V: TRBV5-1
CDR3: CASSERGVYEQFF

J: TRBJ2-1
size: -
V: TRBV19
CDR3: CASSIMGGNEQFF

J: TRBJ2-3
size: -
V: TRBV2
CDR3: CASSPSGGQSTDTQYF

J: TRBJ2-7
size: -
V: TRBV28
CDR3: CASRNSGQGVYEQYF